The source of this T cell receptor beta chain is a study of T cells in Graves' hyperthyroidism and ophthalmopathy. Notes on the study in general: In blood, most of the thyroid clonotypes expanded above 0.001 were also present.

Many counts were recorded for this clonotype. Antigen: not known. Before ophthalmopathy appeared, progressors gave blood at initial hyperthyroidism diagnosis. Trimming shortened V by 5 bases and J by 10 bases, and 12 bases separated the two germline ends. The CDR3 has 11 residues. Per the germline V gene, CDR1 is SQVTM and CDR2 is ANQGSEA. The CDR3 regions of TCR beta were amplified from RNA transcripts. The HTBI primer set drove a first-round RT-PCR of the TCR CDR3. TCRdb re-called the multiplex PCR reads through MiXCR, storing one row per CDR3 protein. Among some 300,000 distinct CDR3 sequences, 13% were seen once, and the ten largest hold almost 8%.

The gene calls are TRBV29-1 and TRBJ2-1; maybe TRBD2 (5 bases). This TCR came from a young woman with Graves' hyperthyroidism that later progressed to Graves' ophthalmopathy. Sequenced: blood. The CDR3 sequence: CSVLEPGEQFF. CDR3 nucleotides: TGCAGCGTTCTGGAGCCGGGGGAGCAGTTCTTC.